This is a list of T cell receptor beta chains from one sample in a study of blood T cell repertoires in COVID-19. Clones were sequenced by immunoSEQ multiplex PCR, and TCRdb holds only the in-frame ones, with some missing. The table records about 140,000 clones, about four fifths of them present only once. The sequencing sample was made of peripheral blood. The receptors shown here come from a man aged 25-45 years with COVID-19, enrolled during active disease. Both conserved end residues are part of each CDR3. Each record gives: J gene, D gene, clone size, V gene, CDR3 protein, CDR3 DNA. D genes are given only for firm matches. A row's size may be missing; if present it is once, few, many or a size class.

TRBJ1-2,TRBD1,.,TRBV9,CASSPWPGQNYGYTF,TGTGCCAGCAGCCCTTGGCCGGGACAGAACTATGGCTACACCTTC
TRBJ1-5,.,.,TRBV6-1,CASSDRGGSNQPQHF,TGTGCCAGCAGTGACCGGGGTGGTAGCAATCAGCCCCAGCATTTT
TRBJ2-3,TRBD2,.,TRBV30,CAWLSGRGTDTQYF,TGTGCCTGGCTGAGCGGGAGAGGGACAGATACGCAGTATTTT
TRBJ2-3,.,.,TRBV2,CASSEGGPRSTDTQYF,TGTGCCAGCAGTGAAGGGGGGCCCCGTTCCACAGATACGCAGTATTTT
TRBJ1-2,TRBD1,.,TRBV7-3,CASSLGQPNYGYTF,TGTGCCAGCAGCTTGGGACAGCCCAACTATGGCTACACCTTC
TRBJ2-2,.,few,TRBV6-4,CASSLTSSHAGELFF,TGTGCCAGCAGCCTGACTAGTTCTCACGCCGGGGAGCTGTTTTTT
TRBJ2-5,.,.,TRBV4-1,CASSFSGGRAETQYF,TGCGCCAGCAGCTTTTCGGGTGGGCGGGCCGAGACCCAGTACTTC
TRBJ2-6,.,.,TRBV6-6,CASSRFAGGPVSGANVLTF,TGTGCCAGCAGTCGTTTCGCCGGGGGGCCCGTCTCTGGGGCCAACGTCCTGACTTTC
TRBJ1-2,TRBD1,.,TRBV20-1,CSASRQGARGYGYTF,TGCAGTGCTAGTAGACAGGGGGCTAGGGGCTATGGCTACACCTTC
TRBJ2-7,TRBD1,.,TRBV9,CASSKGQGKTYEQYF,TGTGCCAGCAGCAAGGGACAGGGAAAGACCTACGAGCAGTACTTC
TRBJ2-3,.,.,TRBV6-4,CASKREQGTDTQYF,TGTGCCAGCAAGAGGGAGCAGGGGACAGATACGCAGTATTTT
TRBJ2-1,.,.,TRBV4-2,CASSQTTGGVNEQFF,TGTGCCAGCAGCCAAACCACAGGGGGGGTCAATGAGCAGTTCTTC
TRBJ2-7,TRBD1,.,TRBV5-1,CASSLTGTGLSEQYF,TGCGCCAGCAGCTTGACCGGGACAGGGCTTAGCGAGCAGTACTTC
TRBJ1-5,.,.,TRBV10-3,CAISRDSNQPQHF,TGTGCCATCAGCCGGGATAGCAATCAGCCCCAGCATTTT
TRBJ2-1,.,.,TRBV12-3/TRBV12-4,CASSLEGAEQFF,TGTGCCAGCAGTTTGGAGGGAGCCGAGCAGTTCTTC
TRBJ1-5,.,.,TRBV5-5,CASSLGLRGQHF,TGTGCCAGCAGCTTGGGACTCAGGGGCCAGCATTTT
TRBJ1-2,.,many,TRBV19,CASSKGVNYGYTF,TGTGCCAGTAGTAAGGGGGTCAACTATGGCTACACCTTC
TRBJ2-3,TRBD2,.,TRBV5-1,CASRVSPGLAGGHDTQYF,TGCGCCAGCAGAGTTTCCCCGGGACTAGCGGGAGGGCACGATACGCAGTATTTT
TRBJ1-2,.,once,TRBV2,CASRALDNYGYTF,TGTGCCAGCAGGGCACTAGATAACTATGGCTACACCTTC
TRBJ2-1,TRBD2,.,TRBV11-2,CASRAGGVDEQFF,TGTGCCAGCAGAGCGGGAGGAGTCGATGAGCAGTTCTTC
TRBJ2-3,TRBD1,.,TRBV24-1,CATSDPTGVGADTQYF,TGTGCCACCAGTGACCCGACAGGGGTGGGGGCGGATACGCAGTATTTT
TRBJ2-2,.,.,TRBV7-3,CASSQRSGDGELFF,TGTGCCAGCAGCCAGAGGTCAGGGGACGGGGAGCTGTTTTTT
TRBJ2-1,.,once,TRBV6-5,CASSYDTSSYNEQFF,TGTGCCAGCAGTTACGACACCAGCTCCTACAATGAGCAGTTCTTC
TRBJ2-2,.,.,TRBV25-1,CASSVPGAGELFF,TGTGCCAGCAGCGTCCCAGGGGCCGGGGAGCTGTTTTTT
TRBJ1-6,.,.,TRBV28,CASSLAGTNIRPLHF,TGTGCCAGCAGTTTAGCCGGGACAAACATTCGACCCCTCCACTTT
TRBJ2-7,.,.,TRBV10-1,CASSELEGAGYYEQYF,TGCGCCAGCAGTGAGCTAGAAGGGGCAGGGTACTACGAGCAGTACTTC
TRBJ1-4,.,.,TRBV6-5,CASSYLSATNEKLFF,TGTGCCAGCAGTTACTTATCTGCAACTAATGAAAAACTGTTTTTT
TRBJ2-1,.,once,TRBV24-1,CATSDNVRWEQFF,TGTGCCACCAGTGATAATGTCAGGTGGGAGCAGTTCTTC
TRBJ1-1,TRBD1,.,TRBV11-2,CASSLAGGNTEAFF,TGTGCCAGCAGCTTAGCAGGGGGAAACACTGAAGCTTTCTTT
TRBJ2-1,.,once,TRBV27,CASSRSGTYNEQFF,TGTGCCAGCAGTCGATCCGGGACCTACAATGAGCAGTTCTTC
TRBJ2-2,.,.,TRBV14,CASSHPRTMTSTGELFF,TGTGCCAGCAGCCACCCAAGGACAATGACTTCCACCGGGGAGCTGTTTTTT
TRBJ1-6,TRBD1,.,TRBV2,CASSLSEGANSPLHF,TGTGCCAGCAGTCTCAGTGAGGGGGCCAATTCACCCCTCCACTTT
TRBJ1-1,.,.,TRBV27,CASSLSTQGNTEAFF,TGTGCCAGCAGTTTATCGACCCAGGGGAACACTGAAGCTTTCTTT